The rows below give T cell receptor beta chains drawn from one sample of a study of T-cell reconstitution after alpha-beta-depleted transplantation in children. TCRdb reanalysed the PCR reads using MiXCR and keeps one entry per CDR3 protein. The sample has fewer than 750,000 distinct CDR3 sequences, approximately 22% seen once. Material: PBMCs, mostly from graft donor cells, obtained 360 days after TCRalphabeta/CD19-depleted stem cell transplant. Receptors were obtained from a boy under two years old who had a stem cell transplant for acute myeloid leukemia, so the T cells may come from the graft donor. Both conserved end residues are part of each CDR3. D genes are given only for firm matches. The size entry is marked missing in some rows and otherwise reads once, few, many or a size class.

>TRBD2|15|few|TRBJ2-1|TRBV7-9
CASSLVGGLYNEQFF
TGTGCCAGCAGCTTAGTCGGGGGGTTATACAATGAGCAGTTCTTC
>NA|17|few|TRBJ2-1|TRBV21-1
CASSKRRGGRWNNEQFF
TGTGCCAGCAGCAAACGGCGGGGGGGCCGGTGGAACAATGAGCAGTTCTTC
>NA|10|few|TRBJ2-1|TRBV6-1
CASSGYEQFF
TGTGCCAGCAGTGGATATGAGCAGTTCTTC
>TRBD1|16|many|TRBJ2-5|TRBV25-1
CASSGQGRGWEETQYF
TGTGCCAGCTCAGGACAGGGAAGAGGGTGGGAAGAGACCCAGTACTTC
>NA|13|NA|TRBJ2-1|TRBV25-1
CASRDYPYNEQFF
TGTGCCAGCAGGGACTACCCCTACAATGAGCAGTTCTTC
>NA|15|NA|TRBJ2-5|TRBV3-1
CASSHGDAGQETQYF
TGTGCCAGCAGCCACGGGGACGCCGGACAAGAGACCCAGTACTTC
>NA|12|few|TRBJ2-2|TRBV29-1
CSVVWNTGELFF
TGCAGCGTTGTCTGGAACACCGGGGAGCTGTTTTTT
>NA|16|many|TRBJ1-2|TRBV28
CASSFALRQTNYGYTF
TGTGCCAGCAGTTTCGCCCTCCGCCAAACTAACTATGGCTACACCTTC
>NA|15|many|TRBJ2-3|TRBV20-1
CSASSWGEGTDTQYF
TGCAGTGCTAGTAGTTGGGGAGAGGGCACAGATACGCAGTATTTT
>NA|16|NA|TRBJ1-1|TRBV25-1
CASSELGGGERAEAFF
TGTGCCAGCAGTGAATTGGGGGGGGGCGAGAGAGCTGAAGCTTTCTTT
>TRBD2|17|many|TRBJ2-7|TRBV5-6
CASSYRLAGGVIYEQYF
TGTGCCAGCAGCTACCGACTAGCGGGGGGCGTAATCTACGAGCAGTACTTC
>TRBD1|15|NA|TRBJ1-5|TRBV20-1
CSARSGTGGYQPQHF
TGCAGTGCTAGATCCGGGACAGGGGGGTATCAGCCCCAGCATTTT
>NA|16|NA|TRBJ1-1|TRBV6-5
CASSPYSFRADTEAFF
TGTGCCAGCAGTCCCTACTCGTTCCGGGCGGACACTGAAGCTTTCTTT
>NA|14|few|TRBJ2-1|TRBV20-1
CSANRGQAYNEQFF
TGCAGTGCGAACCGGGGGCAAGCCTACAATGAGCAGTTCTTC
>TRBD2|15|NA|TRBJ2-1|TRBV5-1
CASSFTAGGPNEQFF
TGCGCCAGCAGCTTTACCGCGGGGGGGCCTAATGAGCAGTTCTTC
>NA|15|NA|TRBJ1-5|TRBV5-1
CASSLGQDSNQPQHF
TGCGCCAGCAGCTTGGGGCAGGATAGCAATCAGCCCCAGCATTTT
>TRBD2|15|many|TRBJ2-4|TRBV5-8
CASSLGLADKNIQYF
TGTGCCAGCAGCTTGGGACTAGCAGATAAAAACATTCAGTACTTC
>NA|15|few|TRBJ2-7|TRBV7-9
CASSLVGLGSYEQYF
TGTGCCAGCAGCTTAGTGGGGTTAGGCTCCTACGAGCAGTACTTC
>TRBD1|14|few|TRBJ2-7|TRBV12-3/TRBV12-4
CASSFGTAVYEQYF
TGTGCCAGCAGTTTCGGGACAGCAGTTTACGAGCAGTACTTC
>NA|14|NA|TRBJ1-6|TRBV20-1
CSARRAGTESPLHF
TGCAGTGCTAGAAGGGCAGGGACGGAGTCACCCCTCCACTTT
>TRBD2|15|many|TRBJ2-1|TRBV7-2
CASSSRGGAYNEQFF
TGTGCCAGCAGCTCACGCGGGGGAGCCTACAATGAGCAGTTCTTC
>NA|14|NA|TRBJ1-1|TRBV25-1
CASIGGPMNTEAFF
TGTGCCAGCATCGGGGGACCCATGAACACTGAAGCTTTCTTT
>NA|15|few|TRBJ2-2|TRBV12-3/TRBV12-4
CASSFKRFGTGELFF
TGTGCCAGCAGTTTTAAAAGGTTCGGCACCGGGGAGCTGTTTTTT
>TRBD1|15|NA|TRBJ1-5|TRBV6-1
CASRQAGGISQPQHF
TGTGCCAGCAGGCAGGCAGGGGGTATCAGTCAGCCCCAGCATTTT
>NA|16|few|TRBJ2-2|TRBV6-5
CASSPVTQLRTGELFF
TGTGCCAGCAGTCCTGTGACACAATTACGTACCGGGGAGCTGTTTTTT
>TRBD2|17|few|TRBJ2-3|TRBV29-1
CSVEGSGVRQSTDTQYF
TGCAGCGTTGAGGGTAGCGGGGTGAGGCAATCCACAGATACGCAGTATTTT
>TRBD2|15|few|TRBJ2-5|TRBV20-1
CSAGALAGGQETQYF
TGCAGTGCTGGAGCTCTAGCGGGGGGGCAGGAGACCCAGTACTTC
>NA|13|few|TRBJ2-5|TRBV25-1
CASSESEGETQYF
TGTGCCAGCAGTGAATCGGAGGGAGAGACCCAGTACTTC
>TRBD2|15|NA|TRBJ2-3|TRBV10-2
CASRGLAGGSLTQYF
TGCGCCAGCAGGGGACTAGCGGGGGGCTCCCTGACGCAGTATTTT
>NA|14|NA|TRBJ2-1|TRBV6-1
CASSEITIGNEQFF
TGTGCCAGCAGTGAAATTACGATCGGGAATGAGCAGTTCTTC
>TRBD1|14|many|TRBJ1-4|TRBV29-1
CSVEDRGRDEKLFF
TGCAGCGTTGAAGACAGGGGGCGCGATGAAAAACTGTTTTTT
>NA|13|few|TRBJ1-1|TRBV7-8
CASSSDWRAEAFF
TGTGCCAGCAGCTCAGACTGGAGGGCGGAAGCTTTCTTT
>TRBD1|15|many|TRBJ1-1|TRBV28
CASSGSGTANTEAFF
TGTGCCAGCAGTGGATCCGGGACAGCAAACACTGAAGCTTTCTTT